This TCR beta chain was observed in a study of spatial heterogeneity in lung cancer. TCRdb passed the 5' RACE reads through MiXCR, listing each CDR3 protein once. The table records 3,900 or so distinct CDR3 sequences, over 3.5% of them present only once. In this sample, this clonotype turned up many times. What it binds is not known. Losses at the gene ends were 2 bases for V and 6 bases for J; bases not matched to a gene: 9. CDR1 and CDR2 from the germline V gene are MNHNS and SASEGT. This CDR3 has 16 residues. Time point noted: sample taken at primary tumor resection. Sequencing was performed on whole RNA extracted from tumor and nontumor lung tissue, or from frozen PBMC, and the material was left unsorted. Study-level results: Tumor mutation counts were tracked by expanded intratumoral alpha and beta TCR counts.

The chain carries TRBV6-1 and TRBJ1-2; TRBD1 agrees at 10 bases. The sequence was collected from a male donor with early-stage non-small cell lung cancer. The sequencing used lung tumor tissue, collected at surgery. CDR3 protein: CASSEIRGDRGHGYTF. The CDR3 nucleotides read TGTGCCAGCAGTGAAATCCGGGGCGACAGGGGGCATGGCTACACCTTC.